The T cell receptor beta chain described here comes from a study of post-analysis software for immune sequencing data. This clonotype was observed many times. The antigen is unknown. The germline V and J ends were trimmed by 2 bases and 2 bases, with 11 bases remaining between them. The CDR3 sequence is 14 residues long. Germline V gene data show CDR1 as SGHRS and CDR2 as YFSETQ. Notes on the study in general: TRBV segments more frequent in patients than in controls numbered roughly 5 and included TRBV5-6, TRBV5-1 and TRBV20-1. Analysis by F measure revealed that same-batch samples clustered strongly together. Multiple sclerosis patients had significantly lower normalized Chao1 diversity than controls.

Incorporated into the TCR beta cDNA libraries were unique molecular identifiers, which served to reduce PCR and sequencing biases. The T cell input of roughly 0.95 to 10 million gave about 500,000 cDNA molecules. TCRdb fed the PCR reads into MiXCR, producing one record per CDR3 protein. Among about 760,000 distinct CDR3 sequences listed, around 27% were seen once. Sequencing was carried out using blood. This clonotype originated in a girl under 18 with multiple sclerosis. The V call is TRBV5-1, the J call TRBJ2-7; D unclear. The CDR3 DNA reads as TGCGCCAGCAGCTTCGACCACAGCACCTACGAGCAGTACTTC. Its protein product is CASSFDHSTYEQYF.